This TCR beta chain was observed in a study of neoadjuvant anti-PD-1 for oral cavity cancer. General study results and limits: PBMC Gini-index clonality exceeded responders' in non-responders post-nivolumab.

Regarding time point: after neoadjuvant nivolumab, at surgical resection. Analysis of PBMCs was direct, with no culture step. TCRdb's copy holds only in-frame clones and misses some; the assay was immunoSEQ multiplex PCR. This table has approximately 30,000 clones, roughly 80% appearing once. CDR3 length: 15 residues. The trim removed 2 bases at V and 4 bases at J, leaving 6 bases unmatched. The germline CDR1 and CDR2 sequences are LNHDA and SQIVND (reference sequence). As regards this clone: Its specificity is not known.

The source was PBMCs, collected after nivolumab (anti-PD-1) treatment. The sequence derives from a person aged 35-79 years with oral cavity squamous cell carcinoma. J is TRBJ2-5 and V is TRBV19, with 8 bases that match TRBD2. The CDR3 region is CASSIISGGSETQYF. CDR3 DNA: TGTGCCAGTAGTATAATAAGCGGGGGTTCAGAGACCCAGTACTTC.